The 3 T cell receptor beta chains below all came from one sample that was sequenced in a study of T cells after yellow fever vaccination. TCRdb reanalysed the 5' RACE reads using MiXCR and keeps one entry per CDR3 protein. The sample records 450,000 to 600,000 distinct CDR3 sequences, about 13% being singletons. The sample consisted of PBMCs, taken on the day of the yellow fever booster vaccination. The receptor set was obtained from a young man who received the YFV17D yellow fever vaccine.

In DNA form, the CDR3 reads TGCAGTGCAACGGGGACTAGCGGGAGGGCCGGGGATGAGCAGTTCTTC. Translation: CSATGTSGRAGDEQFF. V gene TRBV20-1 combines with J gene TRBJ2-1, with 16 bases lining up with TRBD2. Looked up from germline, CDR1 is DFQATT and CDR2 is SNEGSKA (reference sequence). J lost 8 bases, V lost 6 bases, and 10 bases had no gene match. CDR3 length: 16 residues.

There are a few counts of this clonotype. The V and J genes are TRBV6-2 or TRBV6-3 and TRBJ2-7; TRBD1 matches at 7 bases. The CDR3 spans 13 residues. V was clipped by 7 bases and J by 4 bases; unmatched bases: 7. Germline CDR1 MNHEY, CDR2 SVGEGT. This CDR3 reads CASIPGQRYEQYF. In DNA form, the CDR3 reads TGTGCCAGCATTCCGGGACAGAGATACGAGCAGTACTTC.

Here the CDR3 DNA reads TGTGCCAGCAAGACAGGGGTGGAAAAACTGTTTTTT. Translating gives CASKTGVEKLFF. The chain uses TRBV28 and TRBJ1-4, with 8 bases identical to TRBD1. Looked up from germline, CDR1 is MDHEN and CDR2 is SYDVKM. This CDR3 is 12 amino acids long. V lost 7 bases, J lost 8 bases, and 3 bases stayed unmatched.